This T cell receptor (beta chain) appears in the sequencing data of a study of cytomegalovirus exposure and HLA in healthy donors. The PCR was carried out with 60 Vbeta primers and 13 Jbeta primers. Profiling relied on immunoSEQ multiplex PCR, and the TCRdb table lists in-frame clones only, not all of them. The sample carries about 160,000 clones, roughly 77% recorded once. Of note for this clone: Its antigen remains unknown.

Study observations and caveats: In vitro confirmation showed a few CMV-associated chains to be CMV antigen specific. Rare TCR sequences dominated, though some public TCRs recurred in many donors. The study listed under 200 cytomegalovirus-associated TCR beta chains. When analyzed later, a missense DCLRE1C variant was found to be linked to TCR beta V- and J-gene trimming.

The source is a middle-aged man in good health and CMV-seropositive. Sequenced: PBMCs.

For the CDR3, the DNA is TGTGCCGGAACCGGGACTAGGGGCCTTGCTGAGCAGTACTTC. Residues: CAGTGTRGLAEQYF. The chain employs TRBV6-1 and TRBJ2-7; 8 bases are a match to TRBD2. The V gene end was trimmed by 11 bases and the J gene end by 7 bases; junction bases not matched to a gene: 16. Germline V gene lookup returns CDR1 MNHNS and CDR2 SASEGT. This CDR3 has 14 residues.